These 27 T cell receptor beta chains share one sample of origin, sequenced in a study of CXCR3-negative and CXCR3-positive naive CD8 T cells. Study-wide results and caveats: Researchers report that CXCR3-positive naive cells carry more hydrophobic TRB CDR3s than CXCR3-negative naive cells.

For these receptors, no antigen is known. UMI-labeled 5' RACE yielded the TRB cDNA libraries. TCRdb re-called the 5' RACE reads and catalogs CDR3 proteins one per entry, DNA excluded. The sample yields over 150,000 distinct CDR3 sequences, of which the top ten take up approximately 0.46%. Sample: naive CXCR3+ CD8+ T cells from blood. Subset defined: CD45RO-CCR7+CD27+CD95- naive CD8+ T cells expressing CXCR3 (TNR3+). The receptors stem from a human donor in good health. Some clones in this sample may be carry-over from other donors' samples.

The CDR3 reads CASSQTIEGSYEQYF. This sequence joins TRBV4-3 and TRBJ2-7; TCRdb indicates TRBD2, and absent DNA this call remains unverified. The germline V gene encodes CDR1 LGHNA and CDR2 YSLEER. This CDR3 spans 15 amino acids.

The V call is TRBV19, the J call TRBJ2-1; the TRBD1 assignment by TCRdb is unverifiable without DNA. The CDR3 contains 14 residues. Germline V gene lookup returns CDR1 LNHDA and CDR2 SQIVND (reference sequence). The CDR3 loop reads CASDAGTGYNEQFF.

The CDR3 protein is CSASLRSSYNEQFF. The rearrangement joins TRBV20-1 to TRBJ2-1. This CDR3 is 14 amino acids long. Germline CDR1 reads DFQATT; CDR2 reads SNEGSKA (reference sequence).

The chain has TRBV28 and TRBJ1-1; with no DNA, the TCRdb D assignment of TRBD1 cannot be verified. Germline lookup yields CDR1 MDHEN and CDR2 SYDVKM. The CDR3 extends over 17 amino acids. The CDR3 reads CASSPPPPTVLNTEAFF.

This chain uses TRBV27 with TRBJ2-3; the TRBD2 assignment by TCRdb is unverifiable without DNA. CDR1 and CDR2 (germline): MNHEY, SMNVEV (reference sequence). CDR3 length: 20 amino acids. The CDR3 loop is CASSLSFLAGGRRDTDTQYF.

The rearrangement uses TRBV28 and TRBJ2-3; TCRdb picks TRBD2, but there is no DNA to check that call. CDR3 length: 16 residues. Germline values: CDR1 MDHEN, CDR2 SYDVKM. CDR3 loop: CASRTERGTSTDTQYF.

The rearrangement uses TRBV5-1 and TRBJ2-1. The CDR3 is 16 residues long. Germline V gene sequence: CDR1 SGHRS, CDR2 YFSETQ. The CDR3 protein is CASSLASGGSYNEQFF. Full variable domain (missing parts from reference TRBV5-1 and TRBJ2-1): KAGVTQTPRYLIKTRGQQVTLSCSPISGHRSVSWYQQTPGQGLQFLFEYFSETQRNKGNFPGRFSGRQFSNSRSEMNVSTLELGDSALYLCASSLASGGSYNEQFFGPGTRLTVL.

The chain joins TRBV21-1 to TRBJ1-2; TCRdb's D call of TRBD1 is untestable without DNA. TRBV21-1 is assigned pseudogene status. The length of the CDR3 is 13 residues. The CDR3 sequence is CASSNTGRGGYTF.

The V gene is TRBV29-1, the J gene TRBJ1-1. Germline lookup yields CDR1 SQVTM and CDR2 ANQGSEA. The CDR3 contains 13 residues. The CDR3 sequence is CSVEGHQNTEAFF.

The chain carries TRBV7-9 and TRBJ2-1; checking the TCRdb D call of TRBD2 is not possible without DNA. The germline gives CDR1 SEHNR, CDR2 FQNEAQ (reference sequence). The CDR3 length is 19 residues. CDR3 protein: CASSHDGLTSVFDYNEQFF.

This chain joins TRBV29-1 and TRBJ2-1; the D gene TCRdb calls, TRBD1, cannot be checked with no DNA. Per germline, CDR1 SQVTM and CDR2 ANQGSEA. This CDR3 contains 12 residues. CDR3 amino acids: CSVPRGSNEQFF.

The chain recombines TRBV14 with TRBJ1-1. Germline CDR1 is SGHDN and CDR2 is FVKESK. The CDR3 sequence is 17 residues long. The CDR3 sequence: CASSQETPGWMNTEAFF.

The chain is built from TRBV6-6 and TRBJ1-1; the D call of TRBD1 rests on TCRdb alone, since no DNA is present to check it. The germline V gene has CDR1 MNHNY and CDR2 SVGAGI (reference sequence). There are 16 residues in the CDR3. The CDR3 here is CASSYPGQGKNTEAFF.

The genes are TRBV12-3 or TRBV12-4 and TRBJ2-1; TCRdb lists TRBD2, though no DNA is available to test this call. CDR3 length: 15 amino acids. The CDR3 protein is CASSGTVDGNNEQFF.

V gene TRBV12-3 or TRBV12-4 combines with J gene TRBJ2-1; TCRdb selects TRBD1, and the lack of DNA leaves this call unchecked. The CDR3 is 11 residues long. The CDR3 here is CASTGGHEQFF.

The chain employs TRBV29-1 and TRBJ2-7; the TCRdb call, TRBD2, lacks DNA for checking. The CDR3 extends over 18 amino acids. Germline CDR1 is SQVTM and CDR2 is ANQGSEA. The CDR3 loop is CSVAMRQLAGMEGLEQYF.

The CDR3 protein is CASSPSWGSNEQFF. The V and J genes are TRBV7-3 and TRBJ2-1; TCRdb lists TRBD1, though no DNA is available to test this call. The length of the CDR3 is 14 residues. Germline-derived CDR1 and CDR2 are SGHTA and FQGTGA.

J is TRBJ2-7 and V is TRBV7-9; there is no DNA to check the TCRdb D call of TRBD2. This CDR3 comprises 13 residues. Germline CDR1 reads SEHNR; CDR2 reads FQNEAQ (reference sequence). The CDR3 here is CASRTTEADEQYF.

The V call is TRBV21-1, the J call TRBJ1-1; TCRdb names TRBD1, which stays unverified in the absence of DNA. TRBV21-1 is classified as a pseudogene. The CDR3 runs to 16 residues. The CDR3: CASSKGQGILNTGAFF.

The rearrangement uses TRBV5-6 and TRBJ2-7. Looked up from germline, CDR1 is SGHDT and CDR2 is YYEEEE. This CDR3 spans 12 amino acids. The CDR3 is CASSLGIYEQYF.

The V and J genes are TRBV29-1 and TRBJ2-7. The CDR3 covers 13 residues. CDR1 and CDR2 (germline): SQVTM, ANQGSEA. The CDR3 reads CSVLLDVSYEQYF.

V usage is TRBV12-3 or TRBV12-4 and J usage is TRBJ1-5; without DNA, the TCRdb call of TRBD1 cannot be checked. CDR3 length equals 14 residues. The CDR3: CASRRTGRDQPQHF.

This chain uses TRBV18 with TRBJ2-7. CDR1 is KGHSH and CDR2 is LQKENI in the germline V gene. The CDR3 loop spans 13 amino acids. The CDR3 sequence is CASSLRPDYEQYF. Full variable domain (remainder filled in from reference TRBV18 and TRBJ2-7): NAGVMQNPRHLVRRRGQEARLRCSPMKGHSHVYWYRQLPEEGLKFMVYLQKENIIDESGMPKERFSAEFPKEGPSILRIQQVVRGDSAAYFCASSLRPDYEQYFGPGTRLTVT.

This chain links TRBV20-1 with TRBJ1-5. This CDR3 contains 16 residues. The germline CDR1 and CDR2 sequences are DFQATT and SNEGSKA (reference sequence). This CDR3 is CSASFSRDYSNQPQHF.

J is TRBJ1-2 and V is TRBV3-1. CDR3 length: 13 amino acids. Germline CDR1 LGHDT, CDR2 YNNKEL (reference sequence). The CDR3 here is CASSQQGNYGYTF.

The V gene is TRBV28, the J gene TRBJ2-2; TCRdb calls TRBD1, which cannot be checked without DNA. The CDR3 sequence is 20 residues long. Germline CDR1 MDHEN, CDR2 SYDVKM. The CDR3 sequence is CASSPTGQGIPHQNTGELFF.

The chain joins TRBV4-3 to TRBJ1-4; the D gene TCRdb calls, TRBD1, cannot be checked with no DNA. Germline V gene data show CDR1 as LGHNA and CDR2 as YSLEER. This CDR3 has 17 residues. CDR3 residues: CASSQDGMGQGYEKLFF.